One and the same sample provided the 32 T cell receptor beta chains below, sequenced in a study of post-analysis software for immune sequencing data. Findings of the study overall: Among roughly five TRBV segments more frequent in patients than controls were TRBV5-6, TRBV5-1 and TRBV20-1.

No antigen is known for these receptors. Unique molecular identifiers were carried by the TCR beta cDNA libraries. TCRdb called the PCR reads again in MiXCR, with one record for every CDR3 protein. The table lists about 150,000 distinct CDR3 sequences, roughly 30% of them singletons. Sequencing was carried out using blood. The receptor set was obtained from a girl aged 5-17 years with multiple sclerosis.

This clonotype was picked up a small number of times. The chain combines TRBV28 with TRBJ1-2, with D possibly being TRBD1 (5 bases). There are 12 residues in the CDR3. Deletions cut 8 bases from V and 4 bases from J, with 11 bases between. Germline CDR1 reads MDHEN; CDR2 reads SYDVKM. CDR3 DNA sequence: TGTGCCAGCGGGGCCAGAGGCTATGGCTACACCTTC. It translates to CASGARGYGYTF.

There are many counts of this clonotype. The chain couples TRBV12-3 or TRBV12-4 to TRBJ1-2; D is unclear. Trimming took off 1 base at V and 7 bases at J, with 13 bases between the two ends. The CDR3 is 14 residues long. The CDR3 DNA sequence: TGTGCCAGCAGTTTAGGGTCACATGGTGGTGGCTACACCTTC. As protein: CASSLGSHGGGYTF.

Regarding this clonotype: A much larger clone sits a single nucleotide away, making a read error possible. This chain joins TRBV29-1 and TRBJ2-7, with D unclear. Germline V gene data show CDR1 as SQVTM and CDR2 as ANQGSEA. Trimming cost V 6 bases and J 4 bases, with 10 bases left between them. The CDR3 spans 11 residues. CDR3 DNA: TGCAGCGTCGCAGTTGGATACGAGCAGTACTTC. Translation: CSVAVGYEQYF.

There are a few counts of this clonotype. This chain's CDR3 is CAAKGGTEAFF. CDR3 coding DNA: TGTGCCGCGAAGGGAGGTACTGAAGCTTTCTTT. V and J are TRBV6-5 and TRBJ1-1; D remains unclear. This CDR3 spans 11 amino acids. V lost 11 bases to trimming and J lost 5 bases, with 12 bases between them. Germline CDR1 MNHEY, CDR2 SVGAGI.

This clonotype was recorded many times. One end of the junction fails to match germline, which may point to a read error. This chain joins TRBV7-9 and TRBJ2-3; D remains unclear. This CDR3 comprises 12 residues. Germline CDR1 reads SEHNR; CDR2 reads FQNEAQ (reference sequence). CDR3 DNA sequence: TGCGCCAGCAGCTTGGAGACAGATACGCAGTATTTT. Protein sequence: CASSLETDTQYF.

The chain combines TRBV6-5 with TRBJ1-5; D is unclear. The germline gives CDR1 MNHEY, CDR2 SVGAGI. There are 14 residues in the CDR3. Trimming took off 5 bases at V and 7 bases at J, with 15 bases between the two ends. The CDR3 sequence: CASSAAFDLQPQHF. In DNA, the CDR3 is TGTGCCAGCAGTGCGGCGTTCGATTTGCAGCCCCAGCATTTT.

Ten or more counts support this clonotype. The J gene is TRBJ2-3, the V gene TRBV6-5, with D perhaps TRBD1 (6 bases). The CDR3 runs 12 residues. Germline V CDR1 and CDR2: MNHEY, SVGAGI. Trimming took off 9 bases at V and 2 bases at J, with 9 bases between the two ends. The CDR3 DNA follows: TGTGCCAGGGGACACCCCACAGATACGCAGTATTTT. Translation gives CARGHPTDTQYF.

This chain joins TRBV11-2 and TRBJ1-1; D uncertain. Trimming took off 7 bases at V and 2 bases at J, with 8 bases between the two ends. The V gene's germline CDR1 is SGHAT and CDR2 FQNNGV. This CDR3 contains 12 residues. The DNA for the CDR3 is TGTGCCAGCACTTTACTCAACACTGAAGCTTTCTTT. It encodes CASTLLNTEAFF.

As regards this clonotype: An end of the junction does not agree with germline; a read error may underlie this. The chain links TRBV12-3 or TRBV12-4 to TRBJ1-4; possible D gene TRBD1, 6 bases. This CDR3 contains 14 residues. The CDR3 is CASSSSRGDEKRFF. In nucleotides, the CDR3 is TGTGCCAGCAGTTCAAGCAGGGGTGATGAAAAACGGTTTTTT.

In the case of this clonotype: This may stem from a read error, because a much larger clone lies one nucleotide away. The chain's CDR3 is CASSQAGTSGTFAYEQYF. In DNA form, the CDR3 reads TGTGCCAGCAGCCAAGCCGGGACTAGCGGGACCTTCGCCTACGAGCAGTACTTC. This chain connects TRBV3-1 to TRBJ2-7, with 13 bases matching TRBD2. Germline values: CDR1 LGHDT, CDR2 YNNKEL (reference sequence). This CDR3 comprises 18 residues. V was pared by 1 base and J by 2 bases, with 8 bases of the junction left unmatched.

The rearrangement joins TRBV12-3 or TRBV12-4 to TRBJ1-1; tentative D call: TRBD1 (5 bases). Trimming pared 6 bases from V and 7 bases from J, leaving 21 bases between. This CDR3 region has 15 residues. As DNA, the CDR3 is TGTGCCAGCAGGCGCTCAGGGCCAACCGGGGGTGAAGCTTTCTTT. Translated: CASRRSGPTGGEAFF.

In this sample, this clonotype turned up a few times. V gene TRBV5-8 combines with J gene TRBJ1-5; a weak D match, TRBD1 (5 bases). The CDR3 runs 15 residues. V gave up 6 bases and J gave up 2 bases, with 15 bases separating them. Looked up from germline, CDR1 is SGHTS and CDR2 is YDEGEE. The CDR3 region is CASTTWGGGNQPQHF. In nucleotides, the CDR3 is TGTGCCAGCACCACTTGGGGGGGTGGCAATCAGCCCCAGCATTTT. Full variable domain (rest looked up from reference TRBV5-8 and TRBJ1-5): EAGVTQSPTHLIKTRGQQATLRCSPISGHTSVYWYQQALGLGLQFLLWYDEGEERNRGNFPPRFSGRQFPNYSSELNVNALELEDSALYLCASTTWGGGNQPQHFGDGTRLSIL.

On this clonotype: This could be a read error, since a much larger clone is one nucleotide away. This sequence joins TRBV12-3 or TRBV12-4 and TRBJ2-1; 11 bases agree with TRBD2. CDR3 length equals 14 residues. Germline trimming cut 5 bases from V and 6 bases from J; bases unmatched to any gene: 3. The CDR3 DNA is TGTGCCAGCAGTCGCGGACTAGCGGGCAATGAGCAGTTCTTC. Its protein is CASSRGLAGNEQFF.

The table lists this clonotype with a few counts. The V gene is TRBV12-3 or TRBV12-4, the J gene TRBJ1-2; 7 bases line up with TRBD1. This CDR3 spans 17 amino acids. V lost 6 bases to trimming and J lost 4 bases; unmatched junction nucleotides: 17. The CDR3 sequence: CASSVRSRGAGGYGYTF. The CDR3 DNA reads TGTGCCAGCAGCGTACGGTCCCGGGGGGCAGGGGGCTATGGCTACACCTTC.

The V call is TRBV11-2, the J call TRBJ2-5; D is perhaps TRBD2 (7 bases). There are 14 residues in the CDR3. Trimming took 5 bases from V and 2 from J, leaving 12 bases between them. Germline CDR1 and CDR2: SGHAT and FQNNGV. The CDR3 DNA sequence: TGTGCCAGCAGCCGGGGGGCGTTACAAGAGACCCAGTACTTC. The encoded protein is CASSRGALQETQYF.

This sequence joins TRBV5-1 and TRBJ2-3, with D possibly being TRBD1 (8 bases). Germline V CDR1 and CDR2: SGHRS, YFSETQ. The CDR3 spans 15 residues. V was shortened by 0 bases and J by 6 bases, with 14 bases between the two germline ends. The CDR3 is CASSLGTGRDDTQYF. CDR3 DNA: TGCGCCAGCAGCTTGGGGACAGGGAGGGACGATACGCAGTATTTT.

This clonotype appeared a few times. The chain employs TRBV20-1 and TRBJ1-1; TRBD1 is a possible D gene (6 bases). The CDR3 extends over 12 amino acids. The germline CDR1 and CDR2 sequences are DFQATT and SNEGSKA (reference sequence). V was pared by 2 bases and J by 6 bases, with 10 bases between. The CDR3 region is CSARYREAEAFF. The CDR3 DNA is TGCAGTGCTAGATACAGGGAGGCTGAAGCTTTCTTT.

This clonotype was found many times. V usage is TRBV20-1 and J usage is TRBJ2-7; D is uncertain. The CDR3 has 15 residues. CDR1 and CDR2 from the germline V gene are DFQATT and SNEGSKA (reference sequence). Trimming cost V 0 bases and J 3 bases, with 15 bases left between them. CDR3 in amino acids: CSARDSASRFYEQYF. CDR3 in DNA: TGCAGTGCTAGAGATTCAGCGTCGAGGTTCTACGAGCAGTACTTC.

This clonotype has a handful of counts. This chain links TRBV10-3 with TRBJ2-2; TRBD1 matches 7 bases. V trimming: 5 bases; J trimming: 0 bases; junction bases outside the gene matches: 9. Germline V gene lookup returns CDR1 ENHRY and CDR2 SYGVKD. This CDR3 comprises 17 residues. The CDR3 loop is CAISTTGINSNTGELFF. The CDR3 DNA is TGTGCCATCAGTACGACAGGGATTAACTCGAACACCGGGGAGCTGTTTTTT.

This clonotype was found a few times. This chain connects TRBV12-3 or TRBV12-4 to TRBJ1-2, with unresolved D. The ends were cut back, 6 bases at V and 4 bases at J, with 6 bases in the middle. There are 11 residues in the CDR3. The CDR3 coding sequence is TGTGCCAGCAGCCTCGCCTATGGCTACACCTTC. Its protein product is CASSLAYGYTF.

V is TRBV29-1 and J is TRBJ2-5; D is unclear. Trimming pared 7 bases from V and 1 base from J, leaving 4 bases between. Germline lookup yields CDR1 SQVTM and CDR2 ANQGSEA. The CDR3 has 10 residues. The CDR3 protein is CSGGQETQYF. The CDR3 DNA reads as TGCAGCGGGGGCCAAGAGACCCAGTACTTC.

The chain uses TRBV12-3 or TRBV12-4 and TRBJ2-4; the match to TRBD2 covers 7 bases. V was clipped by 6 bases and J by 7 bases; unmatched bases: 12. This CDR3 spans 15 amino acids. The CDR3 coding sequence is TGTGCCAGCAGGGGGGGGGAGGGCTCCTTTAACATTCAGTACTTC. It translates to CASRGGEGSFNIQYF.

This clonotype was seen at least ten times. The chain employs TRBV27 and TRBJ1-2, with a weak D call TRBD1 (6 bases). This CDR3 is built from 18 residues. Germline CDR1 reads MNHEY; CDR2 reads SMNVEV (reference sequence). The germline V and J ends were trimmed by 1 base and 5 bases, with 23 bases remaining between them. CDR3 coding DNA: TGTGCCAGCAGTTTATTCGGACAGCCCCAGACGCCTCATTATGGCTACACCTTC. This sequence encodes CASSLFGQPQTPHYGYTF.

This clonotype was seen repeatedly, ten times or more. V usage is TRBV7-9 and J usage is TRBJ2-7; D is ambiguous. Trimming removed 1 base at V and 6 bases at J, with 7 bases between. CDR1 is SEHNR and CDR2 is FQNEAQ in the germline V gene (reference sequence). The CDR3 is made up of 12 amino acids. CDR3 in amino acids: CASSLVGVEQYF. DNA of the CDR3: TGTGCCAGCAGCTTAGTTGGGGTCGAGCAGTACTTC.

The chain couples TRBV14 to TRBJ2-3; no clear D. The CDR3 has 16 residues. Between the trimmed V and J ends, which lost 1 base and 2 bases, there was a span of 13 bases. Germline assignment: CDR1 SGHDN and CDR2 FVKESK. The CDR3 region has the DNA TGTGCCAGCAGCCAAGTGTTACCGGGTGTCACAGATACGCAGTATTTT. It specifies CASSQVLPGVTDTQYF.

Only a few counts were recorded for this clonotype. The chain has TRBV28 and TRBJ2-5; D possibly corresponds to TRBD2 (5 bases). The CDR3 length is 13 residues. The germline V and J ends were trimmed by 6 bases and 1 base, with 9 bases remaining between them. Germline V gene data show CDR1 as MDHEN and CDR2 as SYDVKM. The CDR3 DNA follows: TGTGCCAGCAGAGAGGGCCTCCAAGAGACCCAGTACTTC. Protein: CASREGLQETQYF. Variable domain in full (rest from reference TRBV28 and TRBJ2-5): DVKVTQSSRYLVKRTGEKVFLECVQDMDHENMFWYRQDPGLGLRLIYFSYDVKMKEKGDIPEGYSVSREKKERFSLILESASTNQTSMYLCASREGLQETQYFGPGTRLLVL.

To note about this clonotype: This sequence may be a read error, since a much larger clone differs from it by one base. The chain uses TRBV10-3 and TRBJ2-5; 14 nucleotides align to TRBD2. The CDR3 covers 14 residues. V shed 10 bases, J shed 11 bases, and the junction held 12 bases outside the gene matches. In germline, CDR1 is ENHRY, CDR2 SYGVKD. The CDR3 spells CATVPGLAGDEQYF. The CDR3, as DNA: TGTGCCACCGTCCCGGGACTAGCGGGAGATGAGCAGTACTTC.

Only a few counts were recorded for this clonotype. The genes are TRBV12-3 or TRBV12-4 and TRBJ1-6; no definite D call. V was clipped by 2 bases and J by 9 bases, with 5 bases between them. CDR3 length: 12 residues. CDR3 amino acids: CASSLKFSPLHF. The CDR3 DNA reads TGTGCCAGCAGTTTAAAATTTTCACCCCTCCACTTT.

This clonotype was detected only a few times. The chain has TRBV5-1 and TRBJ1-1, with a tentative D call TRBD1 (5 bases). Germline CDR1 is SGHRS and CDR2 is YFSETQ. This CDR3 is built from 13 residues. The ends were cut back, 3 bases at V and 7 bases at J, with 13 bases in the middle. CDR3: CASSWDGGGEAFF. CDR3 in DNA: TGCGCCAGCAGCTGGGACGGGGGGGGTGAAGCTTTCTTT.

With respect to this clonotype: With a much larger clone just one base away, this may be a read error. This rearrangement joins TRBV12-3 or TRBV12-4 to TRBJ2-3; 7 nucleotides align to TRBD2. With V trimmed by 8 bases and J by 2 bases, 16 bases remained unmatched. This CDR3 contains 17 residues. CDR3 sequence reads: CASSNQKGGGITDTQYF. CDR3 DNA: TGTGCCAGCTCCAACCAAAAGGGCGGGGGTATCACAGATACGCAGTATTTT.

Worth noting for this clonotype: A much larger clone differs from this one at a single base, so this may be a read error. The rearrangement joins TRBV5-1 to TRBJ2-7, with 9 positions matching TRBD2. Germline trimming cut 0 bases from V and 2 bases from J; bases unmatched to any gene: 6. Germline lookup yields CDR1 SGHRS and CDR2 YFSETQ. The length of the CDR3 is 16 residues. CDR3 nucleotides: TGCGCCAGCAGCTTGGGCCCGACTAGCGGACCCTACGAGCAGTACTTC. It is translated as CASSLGPTSGPYEQYF.

This clonotype has more than one count but fewer than ten. The chain uses TRBV28 and TRBJ1-2; D ambiguous. The CDR3 contains 11 residues. Germline-derived CDR1 and CDR2 are MDHEN and SYDVKM. The V gene lost 5 bases and the J gene lost 4 bases, with 5 bases spanning the gap. This chain's CDR3 is CASSGAYGYTF. CDR3 DNA sequence: TGTGCCAGCAGTGGCGCCTATGGCTACACCTTC.